This TCR beta chain came from a study of CD8 T cells in ankylosing spondylitis. General study results and limits: Those disease-linked clones were CD8+; they were also relatively rare in peripheral blood.

This clonotype has a count of ten or more. Its target is not known. Libraries of TCR beta came from quantitative 5'-RACE with molecular barcodes. TCRdb reprocessed the 5' RACE reads via MiXCR and lists one record per CDR3 protein. The sample lists some 130,000 distinct CDR3 sequences; approximately 13% were seen once. The CDR3 runs 14 residues. Germline lookup yields CDR1 SGHRS and CDR2 YFSETQ. Trimming pared 4 bases from V and 1 base from J, leaving 11 bases between. This chain uses TRBV5-1 with TRBJ1-1; D uncertain. The material sequenced was blood, either unsorted or a sorted T cell fraction (not recorded which). The TCR sequence derives from a female donor with ankylosing spondylitis or in good health (not recorded which). The CDR3, as DNA: TGCGCCAGCAGCCCGAGGACGGAGAACACTGAAGCTTTCTTT. Protein product: CASSPRTENTEAFF. Based on the CDR3 plus reference TRBV5-1 and TRBJ1-1, the full variable domain is KAGVTQTPRYLIKTRGQQVTLSCSPISGHRSVSWYQQTPGQGLQFLFEYFSETQRNKGNFPGRFSGRQFSNSRSEMNVSTLELGDSALYLCASSPRTENTEAFFGQGTRLTVV.